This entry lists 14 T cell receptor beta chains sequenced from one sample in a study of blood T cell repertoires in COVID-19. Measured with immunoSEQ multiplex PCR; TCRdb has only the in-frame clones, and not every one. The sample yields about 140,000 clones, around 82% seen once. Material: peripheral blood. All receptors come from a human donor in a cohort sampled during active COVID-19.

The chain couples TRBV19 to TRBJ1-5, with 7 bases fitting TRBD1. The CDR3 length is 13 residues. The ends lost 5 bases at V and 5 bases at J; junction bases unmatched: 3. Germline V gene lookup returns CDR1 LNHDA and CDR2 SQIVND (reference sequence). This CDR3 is CASSGTVYQPQHF. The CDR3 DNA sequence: TGTGCCAGTAGTGGGACAGTTTATCAGCCCCAGCATTTT.

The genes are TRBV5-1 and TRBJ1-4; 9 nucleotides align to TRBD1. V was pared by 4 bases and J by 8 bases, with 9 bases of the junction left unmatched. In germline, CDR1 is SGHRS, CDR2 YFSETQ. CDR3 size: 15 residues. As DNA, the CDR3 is TGCGCCAGCAGCGCACAGGGGGCGAGGAACGAAAAACTGTTTTTT. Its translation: CASSAQGARNEKLFF. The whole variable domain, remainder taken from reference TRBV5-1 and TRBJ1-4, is KAGVTQTPRYLIKTRGQQVTLSCSPISGHRSVSWYQQTPGQGLQFLFEYFSETQRNKGNFPGRFSGRQFSNSRSEMNVSTLELGDSALYLCASSAQGARNEKLFFGSGTQLSVL.

CDR3 amino acids: CASSTGQGPYSGQYF. The DNA of the CDR3 is TGTGCCAGCAGCACTGGACAGGGCCCCTATTCGGGCCAGTACTTC. The rearrangement uses TRBV7-9 and TRBJ2-5; 8 bases fit TRBD1. Germline CDR1 SEHNR, CDR2 FQNEAQ (reference sequence). The CDR3 totals 15 residues. Unmatched junction bases numbered 15, after V lost 5 bases and J lost 10 bases.

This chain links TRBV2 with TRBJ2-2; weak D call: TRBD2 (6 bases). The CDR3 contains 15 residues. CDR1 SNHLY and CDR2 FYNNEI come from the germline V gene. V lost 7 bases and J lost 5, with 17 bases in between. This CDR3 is CASIRDSPRTGELFF. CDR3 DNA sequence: TGTGCCAGCATCCGGGACTCCCCGCGGACCGGGGAGCTGTTTTTT.

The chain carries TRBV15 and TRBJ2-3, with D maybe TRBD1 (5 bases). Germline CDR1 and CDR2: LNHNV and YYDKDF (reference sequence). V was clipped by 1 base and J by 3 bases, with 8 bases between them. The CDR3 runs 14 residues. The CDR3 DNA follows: TGTGCCACCAGCAGAGGTCAGGGTACAGATACGCAGTATTTT. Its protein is CATSRGQGTDTQYF.

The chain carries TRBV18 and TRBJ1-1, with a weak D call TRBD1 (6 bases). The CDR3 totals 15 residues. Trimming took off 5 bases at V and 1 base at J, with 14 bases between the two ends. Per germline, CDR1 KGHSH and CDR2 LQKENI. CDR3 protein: CASSSRQETNTEAFF. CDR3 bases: TGTGCCAGCTCATCCCGACAGGAGACGAACACTGAAGCTTTCTTT.

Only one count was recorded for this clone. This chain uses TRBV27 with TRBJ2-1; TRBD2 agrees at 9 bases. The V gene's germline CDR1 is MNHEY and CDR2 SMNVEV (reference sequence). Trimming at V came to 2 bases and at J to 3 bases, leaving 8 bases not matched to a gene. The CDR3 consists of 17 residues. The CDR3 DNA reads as TGTGCCAGCAGTTTAGGCGGGGGGGCGAACCTCTACAATGAGCAGTTCTTC. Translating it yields CASSLGGGANLYNEQFF.

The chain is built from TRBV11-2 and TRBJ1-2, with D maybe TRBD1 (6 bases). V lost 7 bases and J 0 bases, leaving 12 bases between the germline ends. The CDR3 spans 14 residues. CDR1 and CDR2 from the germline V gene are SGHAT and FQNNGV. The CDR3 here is CASIRGQTNYGYTF. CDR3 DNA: TGTGCCAGCATCAGAGGACAGACTAACTATGGCTACACCTTC.

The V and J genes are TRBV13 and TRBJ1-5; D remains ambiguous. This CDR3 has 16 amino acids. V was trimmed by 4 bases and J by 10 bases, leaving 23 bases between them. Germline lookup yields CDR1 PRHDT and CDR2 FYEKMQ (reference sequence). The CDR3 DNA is TGTGCCAGCAGCTCCAAGGAAGAGGGCAGCTGGTCCCCCCAGCATTTT. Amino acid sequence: CASSSKEEGSWSPQHF.

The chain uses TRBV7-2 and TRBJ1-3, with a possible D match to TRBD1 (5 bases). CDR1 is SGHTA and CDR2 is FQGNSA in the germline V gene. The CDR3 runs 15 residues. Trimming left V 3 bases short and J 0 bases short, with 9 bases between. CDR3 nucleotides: TGTGCCAGCAGCTTCGACAGATACTCTGGAAACACCATATATTTT. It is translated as CASSFDRYSGNTIYF.

This CDR3 is CASSPPGGETQYF. CDR3 sequence (DNA): TGCGCCAGCAGCCCCCCTGGAGGGGAGACCCAGTACTTC. The V and J genes are TRBV4-1 and TRBJ2-5; tentatively, D is TRBD2 (6 bases). Germline V gene lookup returns CDR1 MGHRA and CDR2 YSYEKL. This CDR3 is built from 13 residues. V was clipped by 4 bases and J by 5 bases, with 11 bases between them.

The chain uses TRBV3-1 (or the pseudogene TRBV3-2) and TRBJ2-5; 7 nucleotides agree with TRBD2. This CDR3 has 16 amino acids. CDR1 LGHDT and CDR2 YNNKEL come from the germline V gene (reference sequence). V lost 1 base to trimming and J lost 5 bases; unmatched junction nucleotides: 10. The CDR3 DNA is TGTGCCAGCAGCCAAGGGCAAGCGGGGCTCTTGGAGACCCAGTACTTC. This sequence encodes CASSQGQAGLLETQYF.

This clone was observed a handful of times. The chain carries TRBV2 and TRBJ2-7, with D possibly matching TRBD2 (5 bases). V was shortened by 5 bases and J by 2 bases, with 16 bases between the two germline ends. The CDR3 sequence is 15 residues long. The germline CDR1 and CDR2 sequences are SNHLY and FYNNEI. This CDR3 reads CASSKTPSGTYEQYF. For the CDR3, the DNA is TGTGCCAGCAGTAAGACTCCCTCGGGAACCTACGAGCAGTACTTC.

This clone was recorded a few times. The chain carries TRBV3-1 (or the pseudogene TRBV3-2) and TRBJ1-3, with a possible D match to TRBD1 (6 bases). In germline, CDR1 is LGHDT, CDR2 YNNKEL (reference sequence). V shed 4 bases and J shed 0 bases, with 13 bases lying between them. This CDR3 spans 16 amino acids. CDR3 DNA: TGTGCCAGCAGCCGAGGACAGTTCATCTCTGGAAACACCATATATTTT. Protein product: CASSRGQFISGNTIYF.